Shown below are 18 T cell receptor beta chains from a single sample sequenced in a study of graft-versus-host responses after intestinal transplantation. Which antigens these TCRs recognize remains unknown. Here immunoSEQ multiplex PCR was the method, and the copy in TCRdb shows in-frame clones only, minus some. The sample contains approximately 86,000 clones, about nine tenths of which appear only once. Material: unstimulated CD8+ T cells sorted from spleen or lymph node cells, obtained before transplant. Receptors originate from a human donor who was the organ donor for an intestinal transplant.

The chain carries TRBV4-3 and TRBJ1-2; D remains unclear. The CDR3 has 14 amino acids. With 0 bases removed from V and 4 bases from J, the gap between germline ends came to 9 bases. CDR1 LGHNA and CDR2 YSLEER come from the germline V gene. The CDR3 is CASSQDRVPYGYTF. As DNA, the CDR3 is TGCGCCAGCAGCCAAGATCGTGTCCCCTATGGCTACACCTTC.

The chain recombines TRBV4-3 with TRBJ2-6, with a tentative D call TRBD2 (5 bases). The CDR3 consists of 19 residues. Germline V gives CDR1 LGHNA, CDR2 YSLEER. Trimming shortened V by 4 bases and J by 0 bases, and 19 bases separated the two germline ends. The CDR3 is CASSPRLVASLSGANVLTF. The CDR3 DNA reads as TGCGCCAGCAGCCCCAGGTTAGTAGCGTCTCTCTCTGGGGCCAACGTCCTGACTTTC.

CDR3 coding DNA: TGTGCCAGCAGCCCTACCTATGGCTACGAGCAGTACTTC. Translation: CASSPTYGYEQYF. V gene TRBV7-3 combines with J gene TRBJ2-7; D remains unclear. CDR1 and CDR2 from the germline V gene are SGHTA and FQGTGA. The CDR3 extends over 13 amino acids. V lost 5 bases, J lost 3 bases, and 11 bases lay in between.

This chain joins TRBV7-3 and TRBJ1-2; D might be TRBD1 (6 bases). The germline V gene has CDR1 SGHTA and CDR2 FQGTGA. This CDR3 comprises 15 residues. The V end was cut by 9 bases, the J end by 4 bases, with 21 bases between. This CDR3 is CASRQAHHPSYGYTF. CDR3 DNA: TGTGCCAGTAGACAGGCGCACCATCCCTCCTATGGCTACACCTTC.

The CDR3, as DNA: TGCGCCAGCAGCTTGGAGGGAGATGGCTACACCTTC. It codes for CASSLEGDGYTF. The chain recombines TRBV5-1 with TRBJ1-2; D not certain. The CDR3 is made up of 12 amino acids. V lost 0 bases to trimming and J lost 6 bases, with 6 bases between them. Per germline, CDR1 SGHRS and CDR2 YFSETQ.

The rearrangement uses TRBV7-2 and TRBJ2-7; D possibly corresponds to TRBD1 (5 bases). The CDR3 totals 17 residues. Looked up from germline, CDR1 is SGHTA and CDR2 is FQGNSA. V was cut by 5 bases and J by 4 bases, with 24 bases left in between. CDR3 in amino acids: CASSHLPPPDISYEQYF. The CDR3 nucleotides are TGTGCCAGCAGCCACCTCCCGCCACCGGACATAAGTTACGAGCAGTACTTC.

The gene calls are TRBV4-1 and TRBJ2-7; 11 bases match TRBD1. The CDR3 loop spans 14 amino acids. The germline V gene has CDR1 MGHRA and CDR2 YSYEKL. Unmatched junction bases numbered 5, after V lost 3 bases and J lost 7 bases. The chain's CDR3 is CASSHGQGAGEQYF. In DNA form, the CDR3 reads TGCGCCAGCAGCCACGGACAGGGGGCAGGGGAGCAGTACTTC.

Here the CDR3 reads CASSQDQGGYTF. In DNA, the CDR3 is TGTGCCAGCAGCCAAGATCAGGGTGGCTACACCTTC. The chain has TRBV4-2 and TRBJ1-2; D might be TRBD1 (5 bases). From germline, CDR1 is LGHNA and CDR2 YNFKEQ. V was cut by 0 bases and J by 7 bases, with 6 bases left in between. The CDR3 is made up of 12 amino acids.

The rearrangement joins TRBV6-5 to TRBJ2-1; 8 bases agree with TRBD2. CDR3 size: 14 residues. V trimming: 1 base; J trimming: 6 bases; junction bases outside the gene matches: 2. CDR1 MNHEY and CDR2 SVGAGI come from the germline V gene. The CDR3 region is CASSYFRGGNEQFF. The CDR3, as DNA: TGTGCCAGCAGTTACTTCCGGGGGGGCAATGAGCAGTTCTTC.

The V call is TRBV10-3, the J call TRBJ1-1; tentatively, D is TRBD1 (5 bases). Trimming left V 2 bases short and J 0 bases short, with 7 bases between. Per germline, CDR1 ENHRY and CDR2 SYGVKD. The CDR3 is 14 amino acids. CDR3 sequence reads: CAISEARVNTEAFF. For the CDR3, the DNA is TGTGCCATCAGTGAGGCCAGGGTGAACACTGAAGCTTTCTTT.

The rearrangement joins TRBV11-1 to TRBJ2-7; D might be TRBD1 (7 bases). V lost 2 bases, J lost 7 bases, and 21 bases lay in between. The germline V gene has CDR1 SGHAT and CDR2 FQDESV (reference sequence). CDR3 length: 16 residues. The DNA for the CDR3 is TGTGCCAGCAGCTTAACTCCCGTTACAGGGGAGGAAGAGCAGTACTTC. It is translated as CASSLTPVTGEEEQYF.

The chain employs TRBV19 and TRBJ2-7; 7 nucleotides match TRBD1. Germline CDR1 LNHDA, CDR2 SQIVND (reference sequence). The CDR3 extends over 15 amino acids. With 5 bases clipped from V and 1 base from J, the junction kept 8 bases outside the gene matches. The CDR3 DNA is TGTGCCAGTAGTCCCGCAGGGGGTTCTTCCTACGAGCAGTACTTC. Translated: CASSPAGGSSYEQYF.

The V and J genes are TRBV4-2 and TRBJ2-3; D is possibly TRBD2 (7 bases). The V end was cut by 2 bases, the J end by 2 bases, with 23 bases between. Germline CDR1 LGHNA, CDR2 YNFKEQ. This CDR3 has 19 amino acids. CDR3: CASSQIGEWEGGDTDTQYF. The CDR3 bases are TGTGCCAGCAGCCAAATCGGTGAATGGGAAGGGGGGGACACAGATACGCAGTATTTT.

The chain couples TRBV25-1 to TRBJ2-7; D not resolved. The CDR3 sequence is 11 residues long. Germline V gene lookup returns CDR1 MGHDK and CDR2 SYGVNS. Deletions cut 4 bases from V and 4 bases from J, with 5 bases between. The CDR3 region is CASSGAYEQYF. As DNA, the CDR3 is TGTGCCAGCAGTGGGGCATACGAGCAGTACTTC.

The rearrangement links TRBV4-1 to TRBJ1-1; possible D gene TRBD1, 6 bases. The CDR3 length is 18 residues. The V end lost 0 bases, the J end lost 4 bases, and 21 bases lay between the germline ends. CDR1 and CDR2 (germline): MGHRA, YSYEKL. The CDR3 loop is CASSQEGGGMRWGTEAFF. The CDR3 DNA reads as TGCGCCAGCAGCCAAGAAGGGGGAGGGATGAGGTGGGGCACTGAAGCTTTCTTT.

The genes are TRBV7-9 and TRBJ1-6; possible D gene TRBD1, 6 bases. The V end lost 2 bases, the J end lost 10 bases, and 12 bases lay between the germline ends. This CDR3 is built from 14 residues. From germline, CDR1 is SEHNR and CDR2 FQNEAQ (reference sequence). The CDR3 loop reads CASSLSGEVSPLHF. Here the CDR3 DNA reads TGTGCCAGCAGCTTATCAGGGGAAGTATCACCCCTCCACTTT.

The chain combines TRBV7-9 with TRBJ1-1; D is unresolved. The CDR3 runs 13 residues. V lost 4 bases to trimming and J lost 4 bases, with 10 bases between them. Germline V gene sequence: CDR1 SEHNR, CDR2 FQNEAQ (reference sequence). CDR3 protein: CASSYLEGTEAFF. Here the CDR3 DNA reads TGTGCCAGCAGCTATCTAGAAGGCACTGAAGCTTTCTTT.

The chain has TRBV28 and TRBJ1-5; D is unclear. V lost 6 bases and J 3 bases, leaving 3 bases between the germline ends. Germline V CDR1 and CDR2: MDHEN, SYDVKM. The length of the CDR3 is 11 residues. CDR3 DNA sequence: TGTGCCAGCAGCTTCAATCAGCCCCAGCATTTT. Translating it yields CASSFNQPQHF.